The 5 T cell receptor beta chains below come from one sample, sequenced in a study of blood T cells in healthy people across ages. Then a second PCR, running about 6 to 12 cycles, was carried out with a sample-barcoded 5' primer and a J-beta primer mix. A single record per CDR3 protein comes from TCRdb applying MiXCR to the 5' RACE reads. Seen here are 550,000 to 700,000 distinct CDR3 sequences, 27% observed once, and the top ten hold about 18%. Sequencing used blood. These receptors came from a woman in her sixties or seventies in good health.

There are a few counts of this clonotype. This chain uses TRBV2 with TRBJ2-5; D gene unclear. Looked up from germline, CDR1 is SNHLY and CDR2 is FYNNEI. Between the trimmed V and J ends, which lost 2 bases and 0 bases, there was a span of 7 bases. The CDR3 is 14 residues long. Here the CDR3 DNA reads TGTGCCAGCAGTGAATGGATCCACCAAGAGACCCAGTACTTC. Encoded protein: CASSEWIHQETQYF.

The table lists this clonotype with a few counts. One end of the junction fails to match germline, which may point to a read error. The genes are TRBV4-3 and TRBJ2-2; either TRBD1 or TRBD2 may fit D (5 bases each). Germline V gene data show CDR1 as LGHNA and CDR2 as YSLEER. The CDR3 runs 15 residues. DNA for the CDR3: TGCGCCAGCAGCCAAGCCCGGGTCAGGGCCGGGGAGCCGTTTTTT. This translates into CASSQARVRAGEPFF.

This clonotype has a count of ten or more. The J gene is TRBJ2-3, the V gene TRBV18, with D uncertain. V was shortened by 0 bases and J by 6 bases, with 7 bases between the two germline ends. This CDR3 contains 13 residues. The germline V gene has CDR1 KGHSH and CDR2 LQKENI. This chain's CDR3 is CASSPPGWDTQYF. In DNA, the CDR3 is TGTGCCAGCTCACCACCGGGGTGGGATACGCAGTATTTT.

The chain has TRBV7-9 and TRBJ1-2; 9 bases agree with TRBD1. CDR1 is SEHNR and CDR2 is FQNEAQ in the germline V gene (reference sequence). The CDR3 has 15 residues. The trim removed 0 bases at V and 7 bases at J, leaving 6 bases unmatched. In DNA, the CDR3 is TGTGCCAGCAGCTTAGCGTGGGACAGGGAACGTGGCTACACCTTC. As protein: CASSLAWDRERGYTF. The whole variable domain, remainder taken from reference TRBV7-9 and TRBJ1-2, is DTGVSQNPRHKITKRGQNVTFRCDPISEHNRLYWYRQTLGQGPEFLTYFQNEAQLEKSRLLSDRFSAERPKGSFSTLEIQRTEQGDSAMYLCASSLAWDRERGYTFGSGTRLTVV.

This clonotype was detected a few times. The chain employs TRBV12-3 or TRBV12-4 and TRBJ1-2, with 7 bases that match TRBD1. J lost 8 bases, V lost 5 bases, and 8 bases had no gene match. CDR3 length: 13 residues. The CDR3 DNA follows: TGTGCCAGCAGTAGACAGGGACGGGAGGGCTACACCTTC. Its protein is CASSRQGREGYTF.